This passage covers 30 T cell receptor beta chains from one sample sequenced in a study of Tregs in tolerant kidney transplant recipients (dated by TCRdb to the late 2010s). The library was generated by the immunoSEQ multiplex PCR assay. TCRdb carries this immuneACCESS record with in-frame sequences only. Its versions omit some clonotypes, under half of them owing to an unresolved V gene in the studies checked, with the rest unexplained. A total of about 83,000 clones appear in this sample, 98% of them only once. The top ten clonotypes cover 0.56% of the sample. This specimen's time point label, per the study, means: blood sample drawn before combined kidney and bone marrow transplant. Sequenced here: CD4+ T cells from blood, sampled before the transplant. The receptors were gathered from a human donor who received a combined kidney and bone marrow transplant.

The rearrangement links TRBV5-6 to TRBJ1-4; D unclear. CDR3 length: 15 residues. Trimming left V 4 bases short and J 8 bases short, with 18 bases between. CDR1 is SGHDT, CDR2 YYEEEE, per germline. The CDR3 bases are TGTGCCAGCAGCCGGTCGGGGTTACGGGGAGAAAAACTGTTTTTT. Its translation: CASSRSGLRGEKLFF.

The CDR3 loop is CASSFGTGNTGELFF. CDR3 coding DNA: TGCGCCAGCAGCTTCGGGACAGGGAACACCGGGGAGCTGTTTTTT. The chain has TRBV5-1 and TRBJ2-2; 8 nucleotides agree with TRBD1. Germline CDR1 is SGHRS and CDR2 is YFSETQ. The CDR3 has 15 amino acids. V lost 2 bases and J lost 1; bases outside the gene matches: 1.

V usage is TRBV11-3 and J usage is TRBJ1-1, with TRBD1 as a possible D gene (5 bases). The germline V and J ends were trimmed by 3 bases and 3 bases, with 11 bases remaining between them. Germline CDR1 and CDR2: SGHNT and YENEEA. There are 14 residues in the CDR3. CDR3 DNA: TGTGCCAGCAGCTTTCAGGAGGGGTACACTGAAGCTTTCTTT. Translated: CASSFQEGYTEAFF. Supplemented by reference TRBV11-3 and TRBJ1-1, the full variable domain reads EAGVVQSPRYKIIEKKQPVAFWCNPISGHNTLYWYLQNLGQGPELLIRYENEEAVDDSQLPKDRFSAERLKGVDSTLKIQPAELGDSAVYLCASSFQEGYTEAFFGQGTRLTVV.

The rearrangement uses TRBV7-2 and TRBJ2-2; D possibly corresponds to TRBD1 (7 bases). V lost 2 bases, J lost 4 bases, and 14 bases lay in between. This CDR3 region has 16 residues. Germline V lookup: CDR1 SGHTA, CDR2 FQGNSA. In DNA, the CDR3 is TGTGCCAGCAGCTTACCAGGGGGGCTATTCACCGGGGAGCTGTTTTTT. Amino acid sequence: CASSLPGGLFTGELFF.

The chain has TRBV19 and TRBJ2-2; 7 nucleotides align to TRBD1. CDR3 length: 15 amino acids. Germline loops: CDR1 LNHDA, CDR2 SQIVND (reference sequence). V shed 5 bases, J shed 6 bases, and the junction held 9 bases outside the gene matches. The CDR3 region has the DNA TGTGCCAGTAGTCTAGCAGGGGGTTGGGCCGGGGAGCTGTTTTTT. Protein sequence: CASSLAGGWAGELFF.

V is TRBV7-9 and J is TRBJ2-1; 7 bases align to TRBD1. Germline CDR1 is SEHNR and CDR2 is FQNEAQ (reference sequence). This CDR3 is 14 amino acids long. Unmatched junction bases numbered 8, after V lost 4 bases and J lost 8 bases. The CDR3 sequence: CASSSQGIYHEQFF. The CDR3 DNA follows: TGTGCCAGCAGCTCACAGGGGATTTACCATGAGCAGTTCTTC.

The chain recombines TRBV7-9 with TRBJ2-1; D gene unclear. This CDR3 is built from 14 residues. V was cut by 5 bases and J by 0 bases, with 8 bases left in between. Germline-derived CDR1 and CDR2 are SEHNR and FQNEAQ (reference sequence). CDR3 amino acids: CASSRLSSYNEQFF. The CDR3 region has the DNA TGTGCCAGCAGCCGGTTAAGCTCCTACAATGAGCAGTTCTTC.

The chain joins TRBV2 to TRBJ2-5; TRBD1 might be the D (6 bases). CDR1 SNHLY and CDR2 FYNNEI come from the germline V gene. The CDR3 is 16 residues long. The V gene lost 5 bases and the J gene lost 4 bases, with 20 bases spanning the gap. The CDR3, as DNA: TGTGCCAGCAGTAAATACCGGGACACGGGCGCAGAGACCCAGTACTTC. Amino acids: CASSKYRDTGAETQYF.

Here the CDR3 DNA reads TGCGCCAGCAGCTTGGTGGCAGGGAACAATGAGCAGTTCTTC. This translates into CASSLVAGNNEQFF. The rearrangement joins TRBV5-1 to TRBJ2-1; D is perhaps TRBD1 (5 bases). Germline-derived CDR1 and CDR2 are SGHRS and YFSETQ. The CDR3 is made up of 14 amino acids. Trimming cost V 0 bases and J 5 bases, with 9 bases left between them. The full variable domain, completed using reference TRBV5-1 and TRBJ2-1, is KAGVTQTPRYLIKTRGQQVTLSCSPISGHRSVSWYQQTPGQGLQFLFEYFSETQRNKGNFPGRFSGRQFSNSRSEMNVSTLELGDSALYLCASSLVAGNNEQFFGPGTRLTVL.

The rearrangement joins TRBV5-1 to TRBJ2-7; the match to TRBD1 covers 7 bases. Germline lookup yields CDR1 SGHRS and CDR2 YFSETQ. The CDR3 covers 15 residues. V lost 4 bases and J lost 2; bases outside the gene matches: 9. The CDR3 spells CASSLTKGGPYEQYF. The DNA of the CDR3 is TGCGCCAGCAGCCTGACTAAAGGGGGCCCCTACGAGCAGTACTTC.

V gene TRBV28 combines with J gene TRBJ2-3; D might be TRBD2 (7 bases). Germline V lookup: CDR1 MDHEN, CDR2 SYDVKM. The germline V and J ends were trimmed by 5 bases and 4 bases, with 19 bases remaining between them. The CDR3 is 16 residues long. The CDR3 nucleotides are TGTGCCAGCAGTCCGGACCCGGGGGGCGGCCCAGATACGCAGTATTTT. Its translation: CASSPDPGGGPDTQYF.

The J gene is TRBJ1-5, the V gene TRBV7-9, with D unclear. Germline V CDR1 and CDR2: SEHNR, FQNEAQ (reference sequence). The CDR3 totals 14 residues. Trimming left V 1 base short and J 6 bases short, with 10 bases between. The CDR3 protein is CASSLGQTGQPQHF. For the CDR3, the DNA is TGTGCCAGCAGCTTAGGGCAAACGGGTCAGCCCCAGCATTTT. The whole variable domain, filled in from reference TRBV7-9 and TRBJ1-5, reads DTGVSQNPRHKITKRGQNVTFRCDPISEHNRLYWYRQTLGQGPEFLTYFQNEAQLEKSRLLSDRFSAERPKGSFSTLEIQRTEQGDSAMYLCASSLGQTGQPQHFGDGTRLSIL.

The sample holds one count of this clone. This rearrangement joins TRBV15 to TRBJ2-3; no firm D call. Between the trimmed V and J ends, which lost 3 bases and 4 bases, there was a span of 17 bases. Germline V gene data show CDR1 as LNHNV and CDR2 as YYDKDF (reference sequence). The CDR3 runs to 16 residues. This chain's CDR3 is CATSRLVPNSPDTQYF. The CDR3 region has the DNA TGTGCCACCAGCAGGCTTGTGCCAAACTCCCCAGATACGCAGTATTTT.

J is TRBJ2-1 and V is TRBV7-3; TRBD1 aligns across 7 bases. The CDR3 runs to 14 residues. J lost 6 bases, V lost 4 bases, and 6 bases had no gene match. CDR1 is SGHTA and CDR2 is FQGTGA in the germline V gene. The CDR3 DNA is TGTGCCAGCAGCTCCGGGGCAGGGGGCAATGAGCAGTTCTTC. Amino acid sequence: CASSSGAGGNEQFF.

This chain links TRBV19 with TRBJ2-5, with D perhaps TRBD2 (5 bases). CDR1 is LNHDA, CDR2 SQIVND, per germline (reference sequence). Trimming left V 1 base short and J 0 bases short, with 6 bases between. The CDR3 covers 14 residues. The CDR3 loop is CASSIGENQETQYF. Here the CDR3 DNA reads TGTGCCAGTAGTATAGGGGAGAACCAAGAGACCCAGTACTTC. The variable domain in full, with the rest retrieved from reference TRBV19 and TRBJ2-5, is DGGITQSPKYLFRKEGQNVTLSCEQNLNHDAMYWYRQDPGQGLRLIYYSQIVNDFQKGDIAEGYSVSREKKESFPLTVTSAQKNPTAFYLCASSIGENQETQYFGPGTRLLVL.

This chain connects TRBV9 to TRBJ2-3; 14 positions match TRBD2. The CDR3 runs to 16 residues. The ends lost 3 bases at V and 5 bases at J; junction bases unmatched: 5. Germline assignment: CDR1 SGDLS and CDR2 YYNGEE. For the CDR3, the DNA is TGTGCCAGCAGCGCGGGACTAGCGGGGGTGGTAGATACGCAGTATTTT. The encoded protein is CASSAGLAGVVDTQYF.

This clone was seen only once. The chain links TRBV7-9 to TRBJ1-1; no definite D call. Looked up from germline, CDR1 is SEHNR and CDR2 is FQNEAQ (reference sequence). Trimming removed 5 bases at V and 3 bases at J, with 13 bases between. The CDR3 sequence is 14 residues long. In DNA, the CDR3 is TGTGCCAGCAGCCATTACCAGAGGGACACTGAAGCTTTCTTT. Translation gives CASSHYQRDTEAFF.

The chain employs TRBV27 and TRBJ2-3; weak D call: TRBD2 (6 bases). Germline V lookup: CDR1 MNHEY, CDR2 SMNVEV (reference sequence). V was cut by 5 bases and J by 0 bases, with 15 bases left in between. This CDR3 contains 16 residues. In DNA form, the CDR3 reads TGTGCCAGCAGTACCTCTGGCGGGACTAGCACAGATACGCAGTATTTT. This encodes CASSTSGGTSTDTQYF.

The chain combines TRBV6-5 with TRBJ2-7; 8 positions agree with TRBD1. This CDR3 is 15 amino acids long. V gave up 5 bases and J gave up 2 bases; unmatched junction bases: 8. Germline-derived CDR1 and CDR2 are MNHEY and SVGAGI. CDR3 protein: CASSTQTGVTYEQYF. CDR3 sequence (DNA): TGTGCCAGCAGTACCCAGACAGGGGTGACCTACGAGCAGTACTTC.

This chain uses TRBV7-6 with TRBJ1-4; D is unresolved. Germline V gene data show CDR1 as SGHVS and CDR2 as FNYEAQ. V was trimmed by 1 base and J by 7 bases, leaving 13 bases between them. CDR3 length: 15 amino acids. The CDR3 protein is CASSLGGFSGEKLFF. The CDR3 coding sequence is TGTGCCAGCAGCTTAGGTGGTTTCTCAGGTGAAAAACTGTTTTTT.

This chain links TRBV29-1 with TRBJ1-1; D gene ambiguous. CDR3 length: 12 residues. V lost 1 base, J lost 6 bases, and 9 bases lay in between. Germline loops: CDR1 SQVTM, CDR2 ANQGSEA. CDR3 sequence: CSVEAGSAEAFF. Here the CDR3 DNA reads TGCAGCGTTGAAGCCGGGTCGGCTGAAGCTTTCTTT.

The chain recombines TRBV5-1 with TRBJ2-1, with D possibly matching TRBD1 (5 bases). This CDR3 region has 14 residues. Germline assignment: CDR1 SGHRS and CDR2 YFSETQ. The V end was cut by 6 bases, the J end by 2 bases, with 12 bases between. The chain's CDR3 is CASTDTPTYNEQFF. CDR3 sequence (DNA): TGCGCCAGCACGGACACCCCGACCTACAATGAGCAGTTCTTC. Supplemented by reference TRBV5-1 and TRBJ2-1, the full variable domain reads KAGVTQTPRYLIKTRGQQVTLSCSPISGHRSVSWYQQTPGQGLQFLFEYFSETQRNKGNFPGRFSGRQFSNSRSEMNVSTLELGDSALYLCASTDTPTYNEQFFGPGTRLTVL.

The CDR3 loop reads CASRPLVAGSNEQFF. The CDR3, as DNA: TGTGCCAGCAGGCCCCTAGTAGCGGGATCCAATGAGCAGTTCTTC. This chain links TRBV7-9 with TRBJ2-1; 8 bases map to TRBD2. V lost 6 bases, J lost 6 bases, and 10 bases stayed unmatched. Germline assignment: CDR1 SEHNR and CDR2 FQNEAQ (reference sequence). There are 15 residues in the CDR3.

The chain recombines TRBV2 with TRBJ2-7; D perhaps matches TRBD1 (5 bases). The V and J ends lost 2 bases and 4 bases respectively, with 18 bases between them. Germline CDR1 is SNHLY and CDR2 is FYNNEI. The CDR3 is 16 residues long. CDR3 nucleotides: TGTGCCAGCAGTGAAAGGTGGCAGGGAATAGGTTACGAGCAGTACTTC. Translating gives CASSERWQGIGYEQYF. Full variable domain (outside the CDR3, taken from reference TRBV2 and TRBJ2-7): EPEVTQTPSHQVTQMGQEVILRCVPISNHLYFYWYRQILGQKVEFLVSFYNNEISEKSEIFDDQFSVERPDGSNFTLKIRSTKLEDSAMYFCASSERWQGIGYEQYFGPGTRLTVT.

J is TRBJ1-5 and V is TRBV10-3; TRBD1 is a possible D gene (6 bases). The germline V gene encodes CDR1 ENHRY and CDR2 SYGVKD. Trimming took 10 bases from V and 0 from J, leaving 13 bases between them. The CDR3 has 14 residues. Written as DNA, the CDR3 is TGTGCCAGCTCGGGACAAATTAGCAATCAGCCCCAGCATTTT. Its translation is CASSGQISNQPQHF.

The gene calls are TRBV29-1 and TRBJ1-1; no definite D call. V shed 5 bases and J shed 1 base, with 11 bases lying between them. The CDR3 is 13 residues long. Germline V CDR1 and CDR2: SQVTM, ANQGSEA. This CDR3 reads CSVRLTPNTEAFF. The CDR3 region has the DNA TGCAGCGTTCGGTTGACACCGAACACTGAAGCTTTCTTT.

The gene calls are TRBV6-6 and TRBJ2-1; D might be TRBD2 (5 bases). V dropped 0 bases and J dropped 5 bases, with 11 bases sitting between them. CDR1 and CDR2 from the germline V gene are MNHNY and SVGAGI (reference sequence). CDR3 length equals 15 residues. Here the CDR3 DNA reads TGTGCCAGCAGTTACTCGGGCCGGGGAAACAATGAGCAGTTCTTC. Residues: CASSYSGRGNNEQFF.

J is TRBJ2-3 and V is TRBV7-3; 9 bases agree with TRBD2. Germline assignment: CDR1 SGHTA and CDR2 FQGTGA. V was pared by 0 bases and J by 4 bases, with 5 bases of the junction left unmatched. The CDR3 is 16 amino acids. The CDR3 DNA reads as TGTGCCAGCAGCTTAACGGGGACTAGCAAGTCAGATACGCAGTATTTT. Translating gives CASSLTGTSKSDTQYF.

This chain uses TRBV19 with TRBJ2-4, with TRBD2 matching 7 bases. The junction had 4 bases not matched to a gene; V was cut back by 8 bases and J by 0 bases. CDR3 size: 14 residues. Germline assignment: CDR1 LNHDA and CDR2 SQIVND (reference sequence). CDR3 protein: CASRGVRAKNIQYF. In DNA, the CDR3 is TGTGCCAGTCGGGGGGTGCGAGCCAAAAACATTCAGTACTTC.

This clone came up a few times. Additional DNA sequences in this sample encode the identical CDR3. This chain connects TRBV11-1 to TRBJ2-5, with 9 bases identical to TRBD1. CDR1 and CDR2 from the germline V gene are SGHAT and FQDESV (reference sequence). This CDR3 region has 13 residues. The ends lost 5 bases at V and 5 bases at J; junction bases unmatched: 3. The CDR3 spells CASSRDRGETQYF. In nucleotides, the CDR3 is TGTGCCAGCAGCCGAGACAGGGGGGAGACCCAGTACTTC.